This T cell receptor (beta chain) was recorded in a study of blood T cells in healthy people across ages. They isolated at least 7 million PBMCs from each sample. General study results and limits: Per-million-T-cell TCR beta diversity fell roughly linearly with age. A greater number of naive CD4+ cells and higher diversity distinguished long-lived donors from aged donors.

This clonotype has more than one count but fewer than ten. As yet, its antigen is unknown. Primed by a sample-barcoded 5' primer and a J-beta primer mix, a second PCR proceeded for 7 to 11 cycles. TCRdb used MiXCR to reprocess the 5' RACE reads, holding one entry per CDR3 protein. The sample lists 700,000 to 900,000 distinct CDR3 sequences, about 53% occurring once. V lost 1 base, J lost 5 bases, and 10 bases lay in between. The germline V gene has CDR1 KGHDR and CDR2 SFDVKD. The CDR3 is 14 amino acids. This chain joins TRBV24-1 and TRBJ2-5, with no clear D. The sequencing sample was made of blood. This TCR derives from a man older than 75 in good health. The CDR3 DNA reads TGTGCCACCAGTGATTTAGGGTCTGCGGAGACCCAGTACTTC. Its protein is CATSDLGSAETQYF.